The clone carrying this T cell receptor beta chain was observed once. Its antigen remains unidentified. The data belong to a study of cytomegalovirus exposure and HLA in healthy donors. The PCR contained 60 Vbeta and 13 Jbeta primers. Method: immunoSEQ multiplex PCR; TCRdb's copy keeps in-frame clones and lacks some. This table holds about 82,000 clones, around 77% found once. The germline V and J ends were trimmed by 6 bases and 2 bases, with 17 bases remaining between them. CDR1 and CDR2 from the germline V gene are SGHRS and YFSETQ. This CDR3 is built from 15 residues. In nominal health when sampled, donors likely had unrecorded immune exposures nonetheless. Findings of the study overall: The study flagged roughly 160 TCR beta chains as cytomegalovirus-associated. Testing in vitro showed a few CMV-associated chains specific for CMV antigens.

The TCR was taken from a man aged 50 to 59 in good health and CMV-seronegative. Input material: PBMCs. V and J are TRBV5-1 and TRBJ2-5; D is possibly TRBD2 (6 bases). For the CDR3, the DNA is TGCGCCAGCACTAAAGGCGGGATTCCACAAGAGACCCAGTACTTC. Its protein is CASTKGGIPQETQYF.